This T cell receptor (beta chain) was retrieved from a study of cytomegalovirus exposure and HLA in healthy donors. The PCR employed 60 Vbeta primers together with 13 Jbeta primers. Measured with immunoSEQ multiplex PCR; TCRdb has only the in-frame clones, and not every one. The repertoire holds more than 95,000 clones, about 80% seen once, with 1.5% to 2% in the top ten. V lost 0 bases, J lost 4 bases, and 6 bases stayed unmatched. Germline CDR1 and CDR2: SGHAT and FQNNGV. CDR3 size: 16 residues. The clonotype was recovered from a woman aged 40 to 50 in good health and CMV-seronegative. The gene calls are TRBV11-2 and TRBJ2-3, with 8 bases lining up with TRBD2. The sequenced sample was PBMCs. CDR3 nucleotide sequence: TGTGCCAGCAGCTTAGAGTCTAGAGCGGGAGCAGATACGCAGTATTTT. Translation: CASSLESRAGADTQYF.